Here is one T cell receptor beta chain with its context. This table comes from immunoSEQ multiplex PCR, and its TCRdb copy is limited to in-frame clones, with some not included. The table includes about 60,000 clones, over 65% detected once. The record originates from a study of memory CD4+ T cells and cytomegalovirus serostatus. Study-wide background: Healthy Belgian adult donors included about nine CMV-positive and about two dozen CMV-negative people.

V gave up 3 bases and J gave up 4 bases; unmatched junction bases: 5. This CDR3 contains 15 residues. Germline V gene data show CDR1 as SGHRS and CDR2 as YFSETQ. Single viable CD3+CD4+CD8-CD45RO+ cells were sorted as the memory CD4+ T cells. This TCR was sampled from an adult in good health and CMV-seropositive. Sequenced: memory CD4+ T cells from blood. The V call is TRBV5-1, the J call TRBJ2-5; 11 bases align to TRBD1. The CDR3 DNA is TGCGCCAGCAGCTCGGGACAGGGGGTGGCAGAGACCCAGTACTTC. As protein: CASSSGQGVAETQYF.